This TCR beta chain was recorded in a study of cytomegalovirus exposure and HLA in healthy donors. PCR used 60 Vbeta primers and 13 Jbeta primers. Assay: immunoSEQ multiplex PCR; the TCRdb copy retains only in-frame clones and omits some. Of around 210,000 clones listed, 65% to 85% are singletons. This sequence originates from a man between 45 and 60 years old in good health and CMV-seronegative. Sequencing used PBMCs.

The CDR3 region is CASSSGGRPYEQYF. DNA of the CDR3: TGCGCCAGCTCCTCCGGCGGGAGACCCTACGAGCAGTACTTC. This chain joins TRBV5-1 and TRBJ2-7, with TRBD2 matching 7 bases. Germline V gene sequence: CDR1 SGHRS, CDR2 YFSETQ. The CDR3 extends over 14 amino acids. Trimming took 7 bases from V and 2 from J; bases not matched to a gene: 9.